The 11 T cell receptor beta chains below were found in one sample sequenced in a study of radiotherapy plus CTLA-4 blockade in lung cancer. Sequencing was performed with immunoSEQ multiplex PCR; in TCRdb, only in-frame clones are kept and a portion is missing. The data show about 60,000 clones, 75% to 85% seen once. The starting material was peripheral blood, obtained from a patient treated with radiotherapy plus ipilimumab. The origin of the receptors is a human donor with non-small cell lung cancer who had a partial response to radiotherapy plus ipilimumab.

This chain joins TRBV5-1 and TRBJ2-7, with 9 bases aligning to TRBD1. From germline, CDR1 is SGHRS and CDR2 YFSETQ. There are 14 residues in the CDR3. J lost 4 bases, V lost 3 bases, and 5 bases had no gene match. As DNA, the CDR3 is TGCGCCAGCAGCTGGGGGACAGGGTCATACGAGCAGTACTTC. Translating gives CASSWGTGSYEQYF.

The gene calls are TRBV6-6 and TRBJ1-5, with a tentative D call TRBD1 (6 bases). Germline loops: CDR1 MNHNY, CDR2 SVGAGI (reference sequence). The CDR3 spans 16 residues. Trimming removed 0 bases at V and 2 bases at J, with 11 bases between. Written as DNA, the CDR3 is TGTGCCAGCAGTTACTCGACCAGGGGTGGCAATCAGCCCCAGCATTTT. Amino acids: CASSYSTRGGNQPQHF.

The rearrangement links TRBV5-1 to TRBJ2-3; 9 bases fit TRBD2. The trim removed 5 bases at V and 4 bases at J, leaving 11 bases unmatched. The CDR3 is 16 residues long. CDR1 and CDR2 (germline): SGHRS, YFSETQ. The CDR3 protein is CASSDGGGATADTQYF. In DNA form, the CDR3 reads TGCGCCAGCAGTGACGGCGGGGGGGCCACTGCAGATACGCAGTATTTT. Drawing the rest from reference TRBV5-1 and TRBJ2-3, the complete variable domain is KAGVTQTPRYLIKTRGQQVTLSCSPISGHRSVSWYQQTPGQGLQFLFEYFSETQRNKGNFPGRFSGRQFSNSRSEMNVSTLELGDSALYLCASSDGGGATADTQYFGPGTRLTVL.

The rearrangement uses TRBV6-5 and TRBJ1-1; possibly TRBD1 for D (6 bases). Trimming left V 8 bases short and J 1 base short, with 14 bases between. The germline V gene has CDR1 MNHEY and CDR2 SVGAGI. There are 14 residues in the CDR3. CDR3 in DNA: TGTGCCAGCTTCCAACAGGGCGGGAACACTGAAGCTTTCTTT. It codes for CASFQQGGNTEAFF.

This clone has a handful of counts. V gene TRBV30 combines with J gene TRBJ1-1, with D unresolved. The CDR3 runs to 14 residues. Germline V gives CDR1 GTSNPN, CDR2 SVGIG (reference sequence). V was trimmed by 6 bases and J by 0 bases, leaving 14 bases between them. CDR3 residues: CACTREFMNTEAFF. CDR3 nucleotide sequence: TGTGCCTGTACAAGGGAGTTCATGAACACTGAAGCTTTCTTT.

This clone was counted ten times or more. This chain connects TRBV6-6 to TRBJ2-7; tentative D call: TRBD2 (7 bases). V lost 8 bases and J lost 4, with 12 bases in between. The CDR3 loop spans 12 amino acids. Germline values: CDR1 MNHNY, CDR2 SVGAGI (reference sequence). CDR3 nucleotides: TGTGCCAGCGGGGGGGCGAGGTACGAGCAGTACTTC. Encoded protein: CASGGARYEQYF.

This chain uses TRBV4-1 with TRBJ2-7, with 8 positions matching TRBD1. Germline CDR1 reads MGHRA; CDR2 reads YSYEKL. CDR3 length: 15 amino acids. J lost 3 bases, V lost 4 bases, and 8 bases had no gene match. The DNA of the CDR3 is TGCGCCAGCAGCCGCACTGACAGGGGAGACTACGAGCAGTACTTC. Its protein is CASSRTDRGDYEQYF.

CDR3 DNA sequence: TGTGCCAGCAGCGCCAGACAGGGAAGGGGCAGCTATGGCTACACCTTC. Its translation: CASSARQGRGSYGYTF. This rearrangement joins TRBV9 to TRBJ1-2; TRBD1 agrees at 7 bases. Germline assignment: CDR1 SGDLS and CDR2 YYNGEE. J lost 4 bases, V lost 3 bases, and 12 bases had no gene match. The CDR3 runs to 16 residues.

The chain is built from TRBV30 and TRBJ2-7; the D is unclear. Trimming pared 4 bases from V and 2 bases from J, leaving 12 bases between. Germline CDR1 is GTSNPN and CDR2 is SVGIG (reference sequence). This CDR3 spans 13 amino acids. The CDR3 DNA sequence: TGTGCCTGGATCCTGCTTAGCCCCTACGAGCAGTACTTC. Protein product: CAWILLSPYEQYF. Drawing the rest from reference TRBV30 and TRBJ2-7, the complete variable domain is SQTIHQWPATLVQPVGSPLSLECTVEGTSNPNLYWYRQAAGRGLQLLFYSVGIGQISSEVPQNLSASRPQDRQFILSSKKLLLSDSGFYLCAWILLSPYEQYFGPGTRLTVT.

The rearrangement uses TRBV7-6 and TRBJ2-1; 8 nucleotides line up with TRBD1. The trim removed 5 bases at V and 4 bases at J, leaving 7 bases unmatched. The CDR3 spans 15 residues. CDR1 and CDR2 (germline): SGHVS, FNYEAQ. CDR3 sequence (DNA): TGTGCCAGCAGCGCCCAGACAGGGGCATACAATGAGCAGTTCTTC. This sequence encodes CASSAQTGAYNEQFF.

This chain connects TRBV28 to TRBJ1-2; 9 bases are a match to TRBD1. This CDR3 has 15 residues. Germline trimming cut 3 bases from V and 4 bases from J; bases unmatched to any gene: 6. The germline gives CDR1 MDHEN, CDR2 SYDVKM. The CDR3 sequence is CASSFGGTGSYGYTF. The CDR3 nucleotides are TGTGCCAGCAGTTTCGGGGGGACAGGGTCCTATGGCTACACCTTC.